Listed here are 10 T cell receptor beta chains from one sample, sequenced in a study of regulatory T cells in long-lasting Graves disease. Time point noted: persistent/refractory GD, antithyroid drugs over 5 years with positive TRAb. The TCR library used RNA extracted from PBMCs. Building the TCR beta libraries relied on iRepertoire HTBI primers, and CDR3 regions underwent Arm-PCR. One entry per CDR3 protein results from TCRdb running MiXCR on the multiplex PCR reads. The repertoire holds roughly 500,000 distinct CDR3 sequences, about 20% seen once, with around 13% in the top ten. This specimen was peripheral blood mononuclear cells (PBMCs), taken when the disease was refractory, from a patient treated with antithyroid drugs. Source of these receptors: a female donor with Graves disease.

The sample holds many counts of this clonotype. V gene TRBV20-1 combines with J gene TRBJ1-5, with 9 nucleotides matching TRBD1. Germline V gives CDR1 DFQATT, CDR2 SNEGSKA (reference sequence). V shed 6 bases and J 5 bases; nucleotides not matched to a gene: 5. CDR3 size: 13 residues. CDR3 in DNA: TGCAGTGCGGCCCGACAGGGGGATCAGCCCCAGCATTTT. Encoded protein: CSAARQGDQPQHF.

V and J are TRBV7-8 and TRBJ2-1; 8 bases fit TRBD1. V dropped 4 bases and J dropped 6; count of bases not matched to a gene: 8. CDR1 is SGHVS, CDR2 FQNEAQ, per germline. The CDR3 totals 15 residues. This CDR3 is CASSSPRGRVNEQFF. CDR3 DNA sequence: TGTGCCAGCAGCTCACCCAGGGGGCGGGTCAATGAGCAGTTCTTC.

The sample holds a few counts of this clonotype. The rearrangement joins TRBV19 to TRBJ2-7; 9 bases are shared with TRBD2. The CDR3 is made up of 15 amino acids. The V and J ends lost 1 base and 9 bases, in that order; junction bases with no gene match: 10. Germline V lookup: CDR1 LNHDA, CDR2 SQIVND (reference sequence). CDR3 region: CASSIGGTSTTPQYF. The CDR3 coding sequence is TGTGCCAGTAGTATAGGCGGGACTAGCACCACGCCGCAGTACTTC.

In this sample, this clonotype turned up many times. V usage is TRBV12-3 or TRBV12-4 and J usage is TRBJ2-2, with 10 bases identical to TRBD2. V shed 6 bases, J shed 5 bases, and the junction held 12 bases outside the gene matches. This CDR3 spans 17 amino acids. The CDR3 sequence is CASSPLPSGSWTGELFF. CDR3 in DNA: TGTGCCAGCAGCCCTCTTCCTAGCGGGAGTTGGACCGGGGAGCTGTTTTTT.

This clonotype was detected many times. The chain couples TRBV7-8 to TRBJ2-7; 10 positions agree with TRBD2. Germline CDR1 and CDR2: SGHVS and FQNEAQ. This CDR3 comprises 16 residues. Losses at the gene ends were 1 base for V and 2 bases for J; bases not matched to a gene: 5. This CDR3 is CASSLVYSGRTYEQYF. Here the CDR3 DNA reads TGTGCCAGCAGCTTAGTTTATAGCGGGAGGACCTACGAGCAGTACTTC.

This clonotype has only a few counts. Written as DNA, the CDR3 is TGTGCCAGCAGCACTGACAGTATGAACACTGAAGCTTTCTTT. It specifies CASSTDSMNTEAFF. This chain links TRBV5-6 with TRBJ1-1, with D perhaps matching TRBD1 (5 bases). V lost 4 bases to trimming and J lost 0 bases, with 10 bases between them. Germline assignment: CDR1 SGHDT and CDR2 YYEEEE. CDR3 length: 14 residues.

This clonotype was counted many times. The chain is built from TRBV6-1 and TRBJ2-7; 11 bases are shared with TRBD2. Losses at the gene ends were 7 bases for V and 0 bases for J; bases not matched to a gene: 5. Germline V gives CDR1 MNHNS, CDR2 SASEGT. There are 15 residues in the CDR3. The DNA for the CDR3 is TGTGCCAGCACCGAACTAGCGGGGGACTCCTACGAGCAGTACTTC. Translated: CASTELAGDSYEQYF.

This clonotype came up many times. The chain has TRBV27 and TRBJ1-2; unclear D gene. Germline V gives CDR1 MNHEY, CDR2 SMNVEV (reference sequence). This CDR3 spans 13 amino acids. V lost 2 bases and J 0 bases, leaving 4 bases between the germline ends. The CDR3 DNA is TGTGCCAGCAGTTTAGTACCTAACTATGGCTACACCTTC. It is translated as CASSLVPNYGYTF.

There are many counts of this clonotype. For the CDR3, the DNA is TGTGCCAGCAGTCAACAGGGTTCTGGAAACACCATATATTTT. Protein: CASSQQGSGNTIYF. V and J are TRBV2 and TRBJ1-3; a possible D gene is TRBD1 (6 bases). The V end lost 5 bases, the J end lost 1 base, and 9 bases lay between the germline ends. The CDR3 has 14 residues. From germline, CDR1 is SNHLY and CDR2 FYNNEI.

The rearrangement uses TRBV18 and TRBJ1-1; D is undetermined. The V end lost 6 bases, the J end lost 1 base, and 12 bases lay between the germline ends. The length of the CDR3 is 14 residues. Germline V gives CDR1 KGHSH, CDR2 LQKENI. CDR3 loop: CASSATDQNTEAFF. In DNA form, the CDR3 reads TGTGCCAGCTCGGCGACTGACCAGAACACTGAAGCTTTCTTT. Full variable domain (rest looked up from reference TRBV18 and TRBJ1-1): NAGVMQNPRHLVRRRGQEARLRCSPMKGHSHVYWYRQLPEEGLKFMVYLQKENIIDESGMPKERFSAEFPKEGPSILRIQQVVRGDSAAYFCASSATDQNTEAFFGQGTRLTVV.